What follows are 9 T cell receptor beta chains derived from one specimen sequenced in a study of identical twins. TCRdb reprocessed the 5' RACE reads with MiXCR, giving one entry per CDR3 protein. The profile shows roughly 1.6 million distinct CDR3 sequences, more than 30% of them singletons. The sequencing sample was made of cord blood. The receptor source for this set is a newborn girl in good health.

At least ten counts were recorded for this clonotype. The chain uses TRBV19 and TRBJ2-5; the D is unclear. The CDR3 spans 13 residues. Germline V gene data show CDR1 as LNHDA and CDR2 as SQIVND (reference sequence). The V gene lost 1 base and the J gene lost 1 base, with 4 bases spanning the gap. The CDR3 DNA reads TGTGCCAGTAGTATAGCGGGCCAAGAGACCCAGTACTTC. This codes for CASSIAGQETQYF.

The chain uses TRBV4-1 and TRBJ2-4; maybe TRBD2 (7 bases). The CDR3 runs to 20 residues. V lost 0 bases, J lost 3 bases, and 24 bases lay in between. Germline lookup yields CDR1 MGHRA and CDR2 YSYEKL. CDR3: CASSQDSLGRGWLDKNIQYF. CDR3 sequence (DNA): TGCGCCAGCAGCCAAGATAGCCTTGGGAGGGGGTGGTTGGACAAAAACATTCAGTACTTC.

This chain links TRBV12-3 or TRBV12-4 with TRBJ2-1; 12 bases match TRBD2. V lost 6 bases, J lost 8 bases, and 8 bases stayed unmatched. The CDR3 has 15 amino acids. The CDR3, as DNA: TGTGCCAGCAGCCCCGGACTAGCGGGGAACGATGAGCAGTTCTTC. It yields the protein CASSPGLAGNDEQFF.

The rearrangement uses TRBV10-3 and TRBJ2-1; D remains ambiguous. V was pared by 3 bases and J by 1 base, with 10 bases between. The CDR3 is 15 residues long. Germline V gene lookup returns CDR1 ENHRY and CDR2 SYGVKD. The CDR3 reads CAISDWGKSYNEQFF. CDR3 bases: TGTGCCATCAGTGATTGGGGAAAGTCCTACAATGAGCAGTTCTTC.

The rearrangement uses TRBV2 and TRBJ2-3, with a weak D call TRBD2 (6 bases). The CDR3 is 13 amino acids. The germline CDR1 and CDR2 sequences are SNHLY and FYNNEI. V dropped 7 bases and J dropped 1 base, with 9 bases sitting between them. DNA for the CDR3: TGTGCCAGCATTCAGCGGGGCACAGATACGCAGTATTTT. It yields the protein CASIQRGTDTQYF.

This clonotype has only a few counts. The V gene is TRBV5-1, the J gene TRBJ1-2; tentative D call: TRBD1 (6 bases). V lost 3 bases and J lost 4, with 19 bases in between. The CDR3 is 16 amino acids. CDR1 and CDR2 from the germline V gene are SGHRS and YFSETQ. DNA of the CDR3: TGCGCCAGCAGCTGGAACCTCCCGGACAGCTTCTATGGCTACACCTTC. This sequence encodes CASSWNLPDSFYGYTF.

The genes are TRBV11-1 and TRBJ2-3; a weak D match, TRBD1 (5 bases). The CDR3 covers 14 residues. Germline loops: CDR1 SGHAT, CDR2 FQDESV (reference sequence). With 5 bases removed from V and 1 base from J, the gap between germline ends came to 10 bases. The DNA of the CDR3 is TGTGCCAGCAGCCCTCGACAGCGCACAGATACGCAGTATTTT. Protein: CASSPRQRTDTQYF. The variable domain in full, completed from reference TRBV11-1 and TRBJ2-3, reads EAEVAQSPRYKITEKSQAVAFWCDPISGHATLYWYRQILGQGPELLVQFQDESVVDDSQLPKDRFSAERLKGVDSTLKIQPAELGDSAMYLCASSPRQRTDTQYFGPGTRLTVL.

A remark on this clonotype: A much larger clone differs from this one at a single base, so this may be a read error. V and J are TRBV20-1 and TRBJ2-7, with a possible D match to TRBD2 (7 bases). Germline assignment: CDR1 DFQATT and CDR2 SNEGSKA (reference sequence). The ends were cut back, 6 bases at V and 7 bases at J, with 22 bases in the middle. The CDR3 has 14 amino acids. CDR3 loop: CSALRGGDYNEQYF. The CDR3 DNA reads as TGCAGTGCCCTGAGGGGGGGGGACTACAATGAGCAGTACTTC.

This clonotype was seen more than once but under ten times. The rearrangement uses TRBV6-2 or TRBV6-3 and TRBJ1-2, with D possibly being TRBD1 (6 bases). The CDR3 is made up of 14 amino acids. Trimming took 2 bases from V and 8 from J, leaving 15 bases between them. CDR1 and CDR2 from the germline V gene are MNHEY and SVGEGT. CDR3 in amino acids: CASSYGVQGNGYTF. The CDR3, as DNA: TGTGCCAGCAGTTACGGAGTACAGGGCAACGGCTACACCTTC.